A selection of T cell receptor beta chains follows, all from one sample in a study of vaccination and CD4 T cells after COVID-19. TCRdb re-derived calls from the PCR reads in MiXCR, one entry per CDR3 protein. The table has around 16,000 distinct CDR3 sequences, less than 45% seen once. These receptors lack a known antigen. Sequencing was performed on CD4+ T cells from blood, cultured in vitro, taken before SARS-CoV-2 vaccination. The origin of the receptors is a human donor who received a COVID-19 vaccine. The CDR3 runs from the conserved cysteine through the conserved F or W. The D gene is left open where the match is weak. Clone size is shown for a subset of rows, as once, few, many or a class of expanded clone.

size: few
D: TRBD1
V: TRBV5-1
J: TRBJ2-3
DNA: TGCGCCAGCAGCCGCCGACCTATAGGGGGCGTAGAGACAGATACGCAGTATTTT
CDR3: CASSRRPIGGVETDTQYF

size: few
D: -
V: TRBV7-6
J: TRBJ1-3
DNA: TGTGCCAGCAGCTTACCGACACAAGACTCTGGAAACACCATATATTTT
CDR3: CASSLPTQDSGNTIYF

size: -
D: -
V: TRBV7-9
J: TRBJ2-1
DNA: TGTGCCAGCAGTCATACTAATTACGGAGGGGTAAATGAGCAGTTCTTC
CDR3: CASSHTNYGGVNEQFF

size: -
D: -
V: TRBV10-3
J: TRBJ2-5
DNA: TGTGCCATCAGTGAGTTCGCCCCGACAGGTCCGGAGACCCAGTACTTC
CDR3: CAISEFAPTGPETQYF

size: -
D: -
V: TRBV5-1
J: TRBJ2-3
DNA: TGCGCCAGCAGCTTGGGGGGGATCACAGATACGCAGTATTTT
CDR3: CASSLGGITDTQYF

size: -
D: TRBD1
V: TRBV12-3/TRBV12-4
J: TRBJ1-1
DNA: TGTGCCAGCAGTCGGGACAGGGCGATGAACACTGAAGCTTTCTTT
CDR3: CASSRDRAMNTEAFF

size: medium-sized
D: -
V: TRBV15
J: TRBJ1-3
DNA: TGTGCCACCAGCAGGTATTCTGGAAACACCATATATTTT
CDR3: CATSRYSGNTIYF

size: few
D: -
V: TRBV7-9
J: TRBJ2-2
DNA: TGTGCCAGCAGCCTCGGTTGGGGCGACACCGGGGAGCTGTTTTTT
CDR3: CASSLGWGDTGELFF

size: -
D: TRBD1
V: TRBV20-1
J: TRBJ1-1
DNA: TGCAGTGCTAGGGCAGGGGGAGCGGTGCAGAACACTGAAGCTTTCTTT
CDR3: CSARAGGAVQNTEAFF

size: -
D: -
V: TRBV28
J: TRBJ1-5
DNA: TGTGCCAGCAGTCCGGGGGCTGGCGTTAGGAATCAGCCCCAGCATTTT
CDR3: CASSPGAGVRNQPQHF